The subject of this entry is one T cell receptor (beta chain). Its target is not known. There are 12 residues in the CDR3. Unmatched junction bases numbered 4, after V lost 7 bases and J lost 8 bases. Germline lookup yields CDR1 LNHDA and CDR2 SQIVND (reference sequence). These data are taken from a study of cytomegalovirus exposure and HLA in healthy donors. PCR employed 60 Vbeta and 13 Jbeta primers. Repertoires were generated with immunoSEQ multiplex PCR, while TCRdb's copy carries only in-frame clones and drops some. Among 150,000 to 200,000 clones listed, around three quarters were seen once. Study-wide points: Among the CMV-associated chains, a few were confirmed in vitro as specific for CMV antigens. Earlier analysis yielded a pattern in which most TCR beta V segments were productive about 90% or about 30% of the time. TRBV6-2, TRBV6-3 and some other V segments were excluded as indistinguishable.

The sample taken for sequencing was PBMCs. This sequence joins TRBV19 and TRBJ2-1, with TRBD1 matching 8 bases. The receptor comes from a woman between 25 and 40 years old in good health and CMV-seronegative. Here the CDR3 reads CASTDRVDEQFF. The CDR3 nucleotides are TGTGCCAGTACGGACAGGGTTGATGAGCAGTTCTTC.